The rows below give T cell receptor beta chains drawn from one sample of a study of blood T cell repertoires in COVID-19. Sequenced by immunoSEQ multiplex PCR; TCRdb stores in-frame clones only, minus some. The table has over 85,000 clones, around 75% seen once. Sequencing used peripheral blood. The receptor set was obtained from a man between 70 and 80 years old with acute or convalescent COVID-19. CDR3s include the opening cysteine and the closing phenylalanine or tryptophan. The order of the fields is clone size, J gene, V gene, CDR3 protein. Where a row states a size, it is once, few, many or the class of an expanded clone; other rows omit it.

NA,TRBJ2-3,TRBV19,CASSTTAGRGWGTDTQYF
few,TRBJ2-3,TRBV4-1,CASSQEGDYTDTQYF
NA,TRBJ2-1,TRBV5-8,CASSLGPGTSGRALEQFF
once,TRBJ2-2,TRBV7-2,CASSANSGATGELFF
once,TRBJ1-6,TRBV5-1,CASSSDTHNSPLHF
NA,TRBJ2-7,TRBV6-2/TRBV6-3,CASSYSGTSGYEQYF
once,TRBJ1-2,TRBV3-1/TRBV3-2,CASSPLDRGRGYTF
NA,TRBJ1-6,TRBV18,CASSPGANSPLHF
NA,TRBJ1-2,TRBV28,CASSSPRYPQRGYTF
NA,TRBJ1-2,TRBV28,CASSFPRGPSQTPPEFYYGYTF
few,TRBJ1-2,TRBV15,CATRLGTAFGGYTF
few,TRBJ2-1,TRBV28,CASVEGGAPYNEQFF
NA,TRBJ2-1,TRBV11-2,CASSTHRSSYNEQFF
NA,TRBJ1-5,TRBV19,CASDDGPDRWNQPQHF
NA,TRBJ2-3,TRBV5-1,CASSLLGYTDTQYF
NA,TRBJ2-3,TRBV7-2,CASSFSGTSTDTQYF
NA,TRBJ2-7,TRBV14,CASSPRQGISEQYF
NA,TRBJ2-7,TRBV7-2,CASSFQTGEGEQYF
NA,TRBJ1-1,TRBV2,CASSESPGWEAFF
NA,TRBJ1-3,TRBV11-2,CASSLTGYSGNTIYF
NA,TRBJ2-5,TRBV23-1,CASSPTDRAPASYQETQYF
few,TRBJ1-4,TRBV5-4,CASGLGANEKLFF
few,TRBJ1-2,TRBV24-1,CATSRGTSLGYTF
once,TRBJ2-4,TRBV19,CASSGASSGTSGRASLAKNIQYF
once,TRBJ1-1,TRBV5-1,CASSLSGQGPEAFF
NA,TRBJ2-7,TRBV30,CAWSVSAASGEQYF
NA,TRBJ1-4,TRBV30,CAWSSRGDEKLFF
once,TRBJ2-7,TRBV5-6,CASSLGHSYEQYF
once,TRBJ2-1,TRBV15,CATSDPRDRGLKGQFF
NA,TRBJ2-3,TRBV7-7,CASSPKLGQADTQYF
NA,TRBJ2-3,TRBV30,CAWSPGLAGLTDTQYF
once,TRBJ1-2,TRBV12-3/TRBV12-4,CASSDISNYGYTF